The clone carrying this TCR beta chain was seen repeatedly, ten times or more. Its matching antigen is unknown. The data stem from a study of beta chain features in type 1 diabetes. Isolated RNA was reverse transcribed in full, so expressed TCRB transcripts were sequenced. TCRdb keeps only in-frame clones here, not all; method: immunoSEQ multiplex PCR. The repertoire holds around 340,000 clones, 8% seen once, with roughly 0.44% in the top ten. The CDR3 is made up of 14 amino acids. The trim removed 6 bases at V and 3 bases at J, leaving 6 bases unmatched. Germline lookup yields CDR1 SNHLY and CDR2 FYNNEI. Staining for CD45RO/CCR7/CD25/CD127/CD95/CD27 allowed sorting of CD4+ naive, central memory, regulatory and stem cell-like memory cells. Study-wide findings and caveats: The naive, central memory and Treg TCRB repertoires showed an apparent similarity that was greater among patients than among healthy donors.

The sequenced sample consisted of central memory CD4+ T cells from blood. V is TRBV2 and J is TRBJ2-7; 9 positions agree with TRBD2. The clonotype was recovered from a woman aged 18-29 years in good health. Here the CDR3 reads CASRVGTSSYEQYF. DNA for the CDR3: TGTGCCAGCAGAGTCGGGACTAGCAGCTACGAGCAGTACTTC.